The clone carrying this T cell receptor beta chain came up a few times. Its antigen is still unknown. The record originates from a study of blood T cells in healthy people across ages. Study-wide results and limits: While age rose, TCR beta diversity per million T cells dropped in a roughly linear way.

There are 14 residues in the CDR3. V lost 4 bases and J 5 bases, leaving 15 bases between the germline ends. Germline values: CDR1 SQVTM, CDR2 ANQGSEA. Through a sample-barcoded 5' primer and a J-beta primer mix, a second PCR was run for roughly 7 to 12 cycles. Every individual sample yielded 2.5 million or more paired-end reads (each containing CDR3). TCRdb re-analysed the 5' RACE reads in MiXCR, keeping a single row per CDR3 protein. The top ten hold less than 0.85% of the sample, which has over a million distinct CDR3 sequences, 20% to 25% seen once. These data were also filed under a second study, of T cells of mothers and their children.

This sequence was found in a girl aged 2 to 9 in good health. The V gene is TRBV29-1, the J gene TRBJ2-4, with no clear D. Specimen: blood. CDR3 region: CSVVLAVRENIQYF. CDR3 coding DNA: TGCAGCGTTGTCCTCGCGGTTAGAGAAAACATTCAGTACTTC.